Below are 32 T cell receptor beta chains sequenced from a single sample in a study of cytomegalovirus exposure and HLA in healthy donors. This PCR relied on a set of 60 Vbeta primers and 13 Jbeta primers. Data came from immunoSEQ multiplex PCR; TCRdb stores just in-frame clones and leaves some out. The sample has 95,000 to 150,000 clones, around four fifths seen once; the top ten hold 11%. Sequenced sample: PBMCs. The receptors originated from a young man in good health and CMV-seropositive.

This chain uses TRBV27 with TRBJ2-5; D gene unclear. Trimming pared 4 bases from V and 1 base from J, leaving 10 bases between. CDR3 length: 14 amino acids. Germline V lookup: CDR1 MNHEY, CDR2 SMNVEV (reference sequence). The CDR3 nucleotides read TGTGCCAGCAGTTCCCCTGGCAGCCAAGAGACCCAGTACTTC. This sequence encodes CASSSPGSQETQYF.

The CDR3 region is CATSRDRLAGGLNEQFF. The CDR3 DNA is TGTGCCACCAGCAGAGATCGGCTAGCGGGAGGTCTAAATGAGCAGTTCTTC. The rearrangement links TRBV15 to TRBJ2-1, with TRBD2 matching over 11 bases. Per the germline V gene, CDR1 is LNHNV and CDR2 is YYDKDF (reference sequence). CDR3 length: 17 amino acids. Trimming at V came to 0 bases and at J to 7 bases, leaving 8 bases not matched to a gene.

The gene calls are TRBV5-4 and TRBJ1-1, with 9 bases fitting TRBD1. This CDR3 region has 16 residues. Germline CDR1 SGHNT, CDR2 YYREEE (reference sequence). Trimming at V came to 4 bases and at J to 0 bases, leaving 7 bases not matched to a gene. CDR3 sequence reads: CASSPGQGVMNTEAFF. The CDR3 nucleotides read TGTGCCAGCAGCCCGGGACAGGGTGTAATGAACACTGAAGCTTTCTTT.

The chain couples TRBV7-2 to TRBJ1-2; 7 bases line up with TRBD1. Germline trimming cut 2 bases from V and 5 bases from J; bases unmatched to any gene: 8. There are 15 residues in the CDR3. Germline V lookup: CDR1 SGHTA, CDR2 FQGNSA. CDR3 in DNA: TGTGCCAGCAGCTTATCGTGGGGACAGTCATATGGCTACACCTTC. It translates to CASSLSWGQSYGYTF. The full variable domain, with the rest looked up from reference TRBV7-2 and TRBJ1-2, is GAGVSQSPSNKVTEKGKDVELRCDPISGHTALYWYRQSLGQGLEFLIYFQGNSAPDKSGLPSDRFSAERTGGSVSTLTIQRTQQEDSAVYLCASSLSWGQSYGYTFGSGTRLTVV.

V gene TRBV20-1 combines with J gene TRBJ1-5, with 7 bases fitting TRBD1. The CDR3 has 11 residues. V was clipped by 6 bases and J by 6 bases; unmatched bases: 2. Germline CDR1 reads DFQATT; CDR2 reads SNEGSKA (reference sequence). The CDR3 DNA follows: TGCAGTGCGCAGGGGGGTCAGCCCCAGCATTTT. This codes for CSAQGGQPQHF.

With respect to this clone: Other DNA sequences in this sample translate to the same CDR3. The V call is TRBV7-2, the J call TRBJ1-5; perhaps TRBD1 as D (6 bases). CDR1 is SGHTA, CDR2 FQGNSA, per germline. The CDR3 loop spans 14 amino acids. V was clipped by 3 bases and J by 1 base, with 7 bases between them. The CDR3 DNA reads TGTGCCAGCAGCTTGACAGGAAGCAATCAGCCCCAGCATTTT. This gives the protein CASSLTGSNQPQHF. The full variable domain, with the rest looked up from reference TRBV7-2 and TRBJ1-5, is GAGVSQSPSNKVTEKGKDVELRCDPISGHTALYWYRQSLGQGLEFLIYFQGNSAPDKSGLPSDRFSAERTGGSVSTLTIQRTQQEDSAVYLCASSLTGSNQPQHFGDGTRLSIL.

The gene calls are TRBV5-1 and TRBJ1-3; a possible D gene is TRBD1 (6 bases). The CDR3 is 15 residues long. The germline V gene has CDR1 SGHRS and CDR2 YFSETQ. V was trimmed by 0 bases and J by 1 base, leaving 8 bases between them. The CDR3 DNA reads as TGCGCCAGCAGCTTGGGAGACAGGTCTGGAAACACCATATATTTT. Translating gives CASSLGDRSGNTIYF.

This clone has just one count. The chain uses TRBV11-2 and TRBJ2-1; 12 nucleotides line up with TRBD2. The germline V gene has CDR1 SGHAT and CDR2 FQNNGV. The CDR3 consists of 16 residues. The trim removed 4 bases at V and 7 bases at J, leaving 8 bases unmatched. The DNA for the CDR3 is TGTGCCAGCAGCTCCCTAGCGGGAGGGCCTCAAAATGAGCAGTTCTTC. Amino acid sequence: CASSSLAGGPQNEQFF. The variable domain in full, with the rest retrieved from reference TRBV11-2 and TRBJ2-1, is EAGVAQSPRYKIIEKRQSVAFWCNPISGHATLYWYQQILGQGPKLLIQFQNNGVVDDSQLPKDRFSAERLKGVDSTLKIQPAKLEDSAVYLCASSSLAGGPQNEQFFGPGTRLTVL.

This clone showed up just once. CDR3: CASSSGLDGSYEQYF. The CDR3 DNA follows: TGTGCCAGCAGTTCGGGACTCGACGGCTCCTACGAGCAGTACTTC. The rearrangement links TRBV6-5 to TRBJ2-7; D perhaps matches TRBD2 (6 bases). CDR1 is MNHEY, CDR2 SVGAGI, per germline. Trimming removed 4 bases from V and 0 bases from J, with 13 bases in between. The CDR3 has 15 residues.

The chain joins TRBV6-5 to TRBJ2-2; possible D gene TRBD2, 6 bases. The CDR3 runs to 15 residues. Deletions cut 6 bases from V and 5 bases from J, with 16 bases between. The germline gives CDR1 MNHEY, CDR2 SVGAGI. CDR3 in amino acids: CASRPGLGRTGELFF. CDR3 in DNA: TGTGCCAGCAGGCCCGGGCTTGGGAGGACCGGGGAGCTGTTTTTT.

The chain carries TRBV7-2 and TRBJ1-2; tentatively, D is TRBD1 (6 bases). V gave up 8 bases and J gave up 2 bases, with 9 bases separating them. The CDR3 has 12 amino acids. The germline V gene has CDR1 SGHTA and CDR2 FQGNSA. For the CDR3, the DNA is TGTGCCAGCCTTGGACAGAACTATGGCTACACCTTC. It translates to CASLGQNYGYTF.

The rearrangement joins TRBV19 to TRBJ1-1; D might be TRBD1 (6 bases). Germline CDR1 LNHDA, CDR2 SQIVND (reference sequence). This CDR3 is built from 13 residues. Trimming removed 7 bases from V and 6 bases from J, with 15 bases in between. The CDR3: CASTRTGMSEAFF. The CDR3 nucleotides read TGTGCCAGTACTAGAACAGGGATGTCTGAAGCTTTCTTT. Variable domain in full (rest from reference TRBV19 and TRBJ1-1): DGGITQSPKYLFRKEGQNVTLSCEQNLNHDAMYWYRQDPGQGLRLIYYSQIVNDFQKGDIAEGYSVSREKKESFPLTVTSAQKNPTAFYLCASTRTGMSEAFFGQGTRLTVV.

The sample holds one count of this clone. The gene calls are TRBV15 and TRBJ2-1; 14 nucleotides agree with TRBD2. Germline values: CDR1 LNHNV, CDR2 YYDKDF (reference sequence). Germline trimming cut 1 base from V and 9 bases from J; bases unmatched to any gene: 5. The CDR3 has 16 amino acids. CDR3 in DNA: TGTGCCACCAGCAGAGGCGGGACTAGCGGGAGATCTGAGCAGTTCTTC. This sequence encodes CATSRGGTSGRSEQFF.

The chain is built from TRBV9 and TRBJ2-5; 9 bases are shared with TRBD1. This CDR3 comprises 15 residues. V lost 4 bases to trimming and J lost 11 bases; unmatched junction nucleotides: 15. From germline, CDR1 is SGDLS and CDR2 YYNGEE. The CDR3 spells CASSPRLQGAREQYF. CDR3 DNA: TGTGCCAGCAGCCCGCGGCTACAGGGGGCAAGGGAGCAGTACTTC.

This clone occurred a few times. This sequence joins TRBV25-1 and TRBJ1-4; 10 bases line up with TRBD1. Trimming removed 5 bases from V and 8 bases from J; junction bases left unmatched: 5. Germline V gene sequence: CDR1 MGHDK, CDR2 SYGVNS. The CDR3 totals 14 residues. CDR3 sequence reads: CASSLGQGREKLFF. The CDR3 DNA reads as TGTGCCAGCAGTCTGGGACAGGGGAGGGAAAAACTGTTTTTT.

Here the CDR3 DNA reads TGTGCCAGCAGCGTAGGCGGGAGCCCTAACGAGCAGTACTTC. The encoded protein is CASSVGGSPNEQYF. The chain is built from TRBV9 and TRBJ2-5; 7 nucleotides align to TRBD2. The end of the DNA is better explained by TRBJ2-7, so the J call may be wrong. This CDR3 has 14 residues. Germline CDR1 is SGDLS and CDR2 is YYNGEE.

The CDR3 region is CASRRIGNEQFF. In DNA form, the CDR3 reads TGTGCCAGCAGAAGAATCGGCAATGAGCAGTTCTTC. The chain has TRBV5-6 and TRBJ2-1; D remains ambiguous. Per the germline V gene, CDR1 is SGHDT and CDR2 is YYEEEE. The CDR3 runs 12 residues. V was trimmed by 5 bases and J by 6 bases, leaving 9 bases between them.

This clone was observed a few times. V usage is TRBV15 and J usage is TRBJ1-5; the match to TRBD1 covers 7 bases. V trimming: 3 bases; J trimming: 5 bases; junction bases outside the gene matches: 10. The CDR3 spans 16 residues. Germline V gives CDR1 LNHNV, CDR2 YYDKDF (reference sequence). The CDR3 protein is CATSRGDSEGDQPQHF. CDR3 bases: TGTGCCACCAGCAGGGGGGACAGTGAAGGAGATCAGCCCCAGCATTTT.

This chain joins TRBV7-8 and TRBJ2-7; 13 nucleotides align to TRBD2. The CDR3 loop spans 15 amino acids. Trimming removed 5 bases from V and 7 bases from J; junction bases left unmatched: 8. Germline V gives CDR1 SGHVS, CDR2 FQNEAQ. The CDR3, as DNA: TGTGCCAGCAGCCCCAGTCGGGGACTAGCGGGGGAGCAGTACTTC. Amino acid sequence: CASSPSRGLAGEQYF.

This chain uses TRBV11-2 with TRBJ2-3; 14 positions match TRBD2. Germline V gene sequence: CDR1 SGHAT, CDR2 FQNNGV. J was trimmed by 11 bases and V by 4 bases; bases with no gene match: 5. This CDR3 is 14 amino acids long. This CDR3 is CASSSSGTSGRQYF. In DNA, the CDR3 is TGTGCCAGCAGCTCGAGCGGGACTAGCGGGAGGCAGTATTTT.

This clone was observed a handful of times. CDR3 protein: CASSRAGDSYGYTF. The CDR3 DNA sequence: TGTGCCAGCAGCCGAGCAGGGGACAGCTATGGCTACACCTTC. V gene TRBV9 combines with J gene TRBJ1-2, with TRBD1 matching 7 bases. Germline CDR1 is SGDLS and CDR2 is YYNGEE. J was trimmed by 4 bases and V by 4 bases; bases with no gene match: 7. The CDR3 runs 14 residues.

V gene TRBV2 combines with J gene TRBJ1-1, with TRBD1 matching over 7 bases. Germline V gene data show CDR1 as SNHLY and CDR2 as FYNNEI. The CDR3 sequence is 13 residues long. The junction had 5 bases not matched to a gene; V was cut back by 6 bases and J by 4 bases. The CDR3 DNA sequence: TGTGCCAGCAGGAGGGGACAGTTCACTGAAGCTTTCTTT. Protein sequence: CASRRGQFTEAFF.

This chain links TRBV5-1 with TRBJ2-1, with 8 nucleotides matching TRBD2. The CDR3 consists of 15 residues. The germline CDR1 and CDR2 sequences are SGHRS and YFSETQ. The V and J ends lost 0 bases and 5 bases, in that order; junction bases with no gene match: 4. In DNA form, the CDR3 reads TGCGCCAGCAGCTTGGAGGGACTAGGCCACAATGAGCAGTTCTTC. As protein: CASSLEGLGHNEQFF.

A single count supports this clone. The gene calls are TRBV10-1 and TRBJ2-2, with D perhaps matching TRBD2 (6 bases). CDR1 is WNHNN, CDR2 SYGVQD, per germline (reference sequence). The V and J ends lost 8 bases and 3 bases respectively, with 22 bases between them. The CDR3 consists of 17 residues. The CDR3, as DNA: TGCGCCAGCCCAGTAGGGTCGGAGGGTACGGACACCGGGGAGCTGTTTTTT. This sequence encodes CASPVGSEGTDTGELFF.

The V call is TRBV7-8, the J call TRBJ2-1; a weak D match, TRBD2 (7 bases). Germline-derived CDR1 and CDR2 are SGHVS and FQNEAQ. V was trimmed by 2 bases and J by 3 bases, leaving 11 bases between them. The CDR3 has 15 amino acids. In DNA form, the CDR3 reads TGTGCCAGCAGCTTAACGCGGGGGCTCTACAATGAGCAGTTCTTC. This codes for CASSLTRGLYNEQFF.

Comment on this clone: Within the sample, other DNA sequences also encode this same CDR3. V is TRBV15 and J is TRBJ2-5; the D is unclear. The germline gives CDR1 LNHNV, CDR2 YYDKDF (reference sequence). The CDR3 is made up of 13 amino acids. V gave up 1 base and J gave up 2 bases, with 5 bases separating them. In DNA form, the CDR3 reads TGTGCCACCAGCAGAGTCTCTCAAGAGACCCAGTACTTC. It specifies CATSRVSQETQYF.

The V gene is TRBV19, the J gene TRBJ1-1; D perhaps matches TRBD1 (6 bases). Looked up from germline, CDR1 is LNHDA and CDR2 is SQIVND (reference sequence). The CDR3 extends over 15 amino acids. V was trimmed by 3 bases and J by 3 bases, leaving 14 bases between them. CDR3 nucleotide sequence: TGTGCCAGTAGTATCCCGGGCAGGGGTTACACTGAAGCTTTCTTT. It translates to CASSIPGRGYTEAFF.

The genes are TRBV4-2 and TRBJ2-3, with 13 nucleotides matching TRBD2. Unmatched junction bases numbered 6, after V lost 3 bases and J lost 3 bases. This CDR3 has 17 amino acids. Germline assignment: CDR1 LGHNA and CDR2 YNFKEQ. This chain's CDR3 is CASSHFLTSGRTDTQYF. CDR3 DNA sequence: TGTGCCAGCAGCCACTTCCTGACTAGCGGGAGGACAGATACGCAGTATTTT.

The chain has TRBV30 and TRBJ2-3; D is unclear. The CDR3 is 12 residues long. The V end was cut by 1 base, the J end by 1 base, with 3 bases between. Germline V CDR1 and CDR2: GTSNPN, SVGIG (reference sequence). CDR3 DNA sequence: TGTGCCTGGAGTGCGGGCACAGATACGCAGTATTTT. Translation gives CAWSAGTDTQYF.

The chain couples TRBV28 to TRBJ2-7, with 8 bases fitting TRBD1. The CDR3 is 16 amino acids. Trimming took 6 bases from V and 2 from J; bases not matched to a gene: 12. Germline V CDR1 and CDR2: MDHEN, SYDVKM. This CDR3 is CASSLPRGQGPYEQYF. In DNA form, the CDR3 reads TGTGCCAGCAGCCTCCCCCGCGGACAGGGCCCCTACGAGCAGTACTTC.

This clone came up a few times. The chain has TRBV19 and TRBJ2-7; D perhaps matches TRBD2 (7 bases). Germline V gene data show CDR1 as LNHDA and CDR2 as SQIVND (reference sequence). V lost 8 bases to trimming and J lost 3 bases, with 17 bases between them. This CDR3 is built from 14 residues. The CDR3 DNA is TGTGCCAGTCGATCGGGGGGCGCAGGCTACGAGCAGTACTTC. This encodes CASRSGGAGYEQYF.

V and J are TRBV27 and TRBJ1-1; D call uncertain. This CDR3 spans 17 amino acids. The ends were cut back, 2 bases at V and 8 bases at J, with 24 bases in the middle. The germline V gene encodes CDR1 MNHEY and CDR2 SMNVEV (reference sequence). CDR3: CASSLVRLGAHHSEAFF. The CDR3 nucleotides are TGTGCCAGCAGTTTAGTTCGGTTAGGAGCCCATCATTCAGAAGCTTTCTTT.